This T cell receptor beta chain was retrieved from a study of T cell responses to AZD1222 COVID-19 vaccine. Looked up from germline, CDR1 is KGHSY and CDR2 is FQNENV. The CDR3 contains 17 residues. V was pared by 0 bases and J by 0 bases, with 7 bases of the junction left unmatched. Comments on this clone: Its specificity is not known.

Using immunoSEQ multiplex PCR, the repertoire was profiled, and TCRdb retains in-frame clones only, with some absent. The table has around 94,000 clones, 70% to 90% seen once. The study, taken as a whole, reports: Without day 14 samples, only post-peak T cell repertoires were studied. Spike-wide coverage was observed for vaccine-associated CD4 TCRs, with dominant responses at 160-218 and 743-854. Seropositivity was recorded at baseline in only five to seven AZD1222 recipients.

Sequenced here: peripheral blood, sampled on day 0 of AZD1222 vaccination. This clonotype was sampled from an adult in good health. The rearrangement joins TRBV16 to TRBJ1-1; 7 bases match TRBD1. Here the CDR3 DNA reads TGTGCCAGCAGCCAATCGGGGACAGCTACCTTGAACACTGAAGCTTTCTTT. The encoded protein is CASSQSGTATLNTEAFF.